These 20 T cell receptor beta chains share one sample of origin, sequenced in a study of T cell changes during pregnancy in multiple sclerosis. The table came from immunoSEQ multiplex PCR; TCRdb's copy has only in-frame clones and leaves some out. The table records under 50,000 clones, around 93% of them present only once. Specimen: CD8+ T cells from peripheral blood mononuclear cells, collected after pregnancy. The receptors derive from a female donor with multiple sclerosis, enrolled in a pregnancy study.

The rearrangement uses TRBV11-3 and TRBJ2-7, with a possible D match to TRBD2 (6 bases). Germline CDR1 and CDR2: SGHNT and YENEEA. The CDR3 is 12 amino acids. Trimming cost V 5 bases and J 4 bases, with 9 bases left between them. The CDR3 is CASSPGGYEQYF. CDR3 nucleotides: TGTGCCAGCAGCCCTGGGGGGTACGAGCAGTACTTC.

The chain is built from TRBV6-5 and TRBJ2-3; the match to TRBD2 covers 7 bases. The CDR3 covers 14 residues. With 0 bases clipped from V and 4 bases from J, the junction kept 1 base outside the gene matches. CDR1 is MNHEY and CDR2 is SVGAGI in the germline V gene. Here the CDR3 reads CASSYSAGADTQYF. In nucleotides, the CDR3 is TGTGCCAGCAGTTACTCCGCGGGAGCAGATACGCAGTATTTT.

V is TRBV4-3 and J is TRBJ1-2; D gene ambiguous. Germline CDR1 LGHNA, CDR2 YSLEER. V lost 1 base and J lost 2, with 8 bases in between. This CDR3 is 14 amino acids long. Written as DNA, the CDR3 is TGCGCCAGCAGCCAAGGCCCTAACAACTATGGCTACACCTTC. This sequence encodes CASSQGPNNYGYTF.

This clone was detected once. The CDR3 DNA sequence: TGCGCCAGCTGGGGACAGCGGCACGGAAATAAGGAGCTGTTTTTT. Residues: CASWGQRHGNKELFF. V and J are TRBV5-1 and TRBJ2-2, with 7 bases that match TRBD1. Losses at the gene ends were 7 bases for V and 10 bases for J; bases not matched to a gene: 16. Germline V gene data show CDR1 as SGHRS and CDR2 as YFSETQ. The CDR3 consists of 15 residues.

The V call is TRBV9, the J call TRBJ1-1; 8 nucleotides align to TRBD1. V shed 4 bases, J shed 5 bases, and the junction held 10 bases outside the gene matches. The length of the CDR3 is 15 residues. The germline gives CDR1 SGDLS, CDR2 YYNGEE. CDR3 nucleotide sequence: TGTGCCAGCAGCCCTAGGACAGGGAGGGGAACTGAAGCTTTCTTT. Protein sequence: CASSPRTGRGTEAFF.

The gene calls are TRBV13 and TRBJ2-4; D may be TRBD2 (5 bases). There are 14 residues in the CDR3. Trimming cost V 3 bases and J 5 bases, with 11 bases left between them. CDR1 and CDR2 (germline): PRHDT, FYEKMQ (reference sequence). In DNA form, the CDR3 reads TGTGCCAGCAGCTTGTGGAGGTTCGAAAACATTCAGTACTTC. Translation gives CASSLWRFENIQYF.

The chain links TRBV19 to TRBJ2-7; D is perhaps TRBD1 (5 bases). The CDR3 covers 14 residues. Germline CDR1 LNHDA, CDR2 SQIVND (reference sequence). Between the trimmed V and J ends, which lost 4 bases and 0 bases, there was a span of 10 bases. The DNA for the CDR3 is TGTGCCAGTAGTACTGGGGCCTACTCCTACGAGCAGTACTTC. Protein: CASSTGAYSYEQYF.

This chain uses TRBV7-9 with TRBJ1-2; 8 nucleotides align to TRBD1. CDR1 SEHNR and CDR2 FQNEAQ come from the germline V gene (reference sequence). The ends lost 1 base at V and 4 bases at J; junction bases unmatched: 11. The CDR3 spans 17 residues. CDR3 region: CASSLGPRTGQGYGYTF. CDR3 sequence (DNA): TGTGCCAGCAGCTTAGGGCCAAGGACAGGGCAAGGCTATGGCTACACCTTC.

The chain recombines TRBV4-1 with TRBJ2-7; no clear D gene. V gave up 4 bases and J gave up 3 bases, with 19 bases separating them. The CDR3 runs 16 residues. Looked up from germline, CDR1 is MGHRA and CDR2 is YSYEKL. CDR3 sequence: CASSLTLAASDYEQYF. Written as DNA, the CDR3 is TGCGCCAGCAGCCTTACCCTGGCAGCGTCTGACTACGAGCAGTACTTC.

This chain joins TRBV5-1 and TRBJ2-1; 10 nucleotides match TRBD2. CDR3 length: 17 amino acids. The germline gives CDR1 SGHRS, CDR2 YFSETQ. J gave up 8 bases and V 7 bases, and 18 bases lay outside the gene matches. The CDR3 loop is CASSRDGGAGGPDEQFF. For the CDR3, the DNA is TGCGCCAGCTCTCGGGATGGTGGAGCGGGAGGGCCGGATGAGCAGTTCTTC.

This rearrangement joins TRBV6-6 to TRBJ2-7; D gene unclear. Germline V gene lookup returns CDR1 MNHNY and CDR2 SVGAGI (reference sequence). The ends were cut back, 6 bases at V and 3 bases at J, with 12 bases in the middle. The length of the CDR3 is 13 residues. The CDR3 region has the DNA TGTGCCAGCAGCCCCCGACTTTTCTACGAGCAGTACTTC. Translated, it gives CASSPRLFYEQYF.

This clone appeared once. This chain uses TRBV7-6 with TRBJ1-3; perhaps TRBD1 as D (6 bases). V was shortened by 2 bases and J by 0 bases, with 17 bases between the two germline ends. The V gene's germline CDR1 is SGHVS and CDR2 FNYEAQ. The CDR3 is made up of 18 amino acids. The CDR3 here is CASSLSPGTQSSGNTIYF. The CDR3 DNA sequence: TGTGCCAGCAGCTTAAGCCCCGGGACACAGAGCTCTGGAAACACCATATATTTT.

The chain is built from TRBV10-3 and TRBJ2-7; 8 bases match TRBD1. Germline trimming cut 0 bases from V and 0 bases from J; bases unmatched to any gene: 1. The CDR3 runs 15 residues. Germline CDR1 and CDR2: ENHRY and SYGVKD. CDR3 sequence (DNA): TGTGCCATCAGTGAGTCCGGACAGGGCTCCTACGAGCAGTACTTC. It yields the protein CAISESGQGSYEQYF.

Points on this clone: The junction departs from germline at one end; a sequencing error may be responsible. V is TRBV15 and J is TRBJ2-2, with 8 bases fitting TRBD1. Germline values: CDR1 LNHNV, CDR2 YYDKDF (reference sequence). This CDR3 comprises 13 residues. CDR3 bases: TGTGCCATCCGGACAGGGAACGCCGGGGAGCTGTTTTTT. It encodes CAIRTGNAGELFF.

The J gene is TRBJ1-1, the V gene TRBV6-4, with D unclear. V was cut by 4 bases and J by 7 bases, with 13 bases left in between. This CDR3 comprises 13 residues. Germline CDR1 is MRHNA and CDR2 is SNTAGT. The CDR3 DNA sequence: TGTGCCAGCAGTGGCGTTTACGGCGGTGAAGCTTTCTTT. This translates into CASSGVYGGEAFF.

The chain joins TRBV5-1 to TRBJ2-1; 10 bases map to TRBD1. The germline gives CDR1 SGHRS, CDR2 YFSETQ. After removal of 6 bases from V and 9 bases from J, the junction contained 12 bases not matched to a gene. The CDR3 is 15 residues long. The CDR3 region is CASTVDRGRYGEQFF. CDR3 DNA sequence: TGCGCCAGCACCGTAGACAGGGGGCGATACGGTGAGCAGTTCTTC. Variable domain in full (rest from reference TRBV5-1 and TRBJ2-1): KAGVTQTPRYLIKTRGQQVTLSCSPISGHRSVSWYQQTPGQGLQFLFEYFSETQRNKGNFPGRFSGRQFSNSRSEMNVSTLELGDSALYLCASTVDRGRYGEQFFGPGTRLTVL.

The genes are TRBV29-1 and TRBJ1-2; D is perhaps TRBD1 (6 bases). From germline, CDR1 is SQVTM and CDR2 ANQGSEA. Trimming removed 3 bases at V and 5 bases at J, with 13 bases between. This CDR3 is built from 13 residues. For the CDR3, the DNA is TGCAGCGTTGAGCAGGACAGTTCATATGGCTACACCTTC. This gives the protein CSVEQDSSYGYTF.

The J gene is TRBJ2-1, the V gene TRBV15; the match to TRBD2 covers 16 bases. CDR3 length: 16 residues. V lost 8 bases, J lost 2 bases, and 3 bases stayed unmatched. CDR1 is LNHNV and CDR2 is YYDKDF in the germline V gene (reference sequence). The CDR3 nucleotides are TGTGCCACCCTTGGGACTAGCGGGAGGGCCTACAATGAGCAGTTCTTC. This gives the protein CATLGTSGRAYNEQFF.

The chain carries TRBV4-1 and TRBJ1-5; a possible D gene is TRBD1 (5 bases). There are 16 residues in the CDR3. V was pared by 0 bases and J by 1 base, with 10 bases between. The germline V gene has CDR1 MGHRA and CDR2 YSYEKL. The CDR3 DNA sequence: TGCGCCAGCAGCCAAGATCAGGGCAGCAGCAATCAGCCCCAGCATTTT. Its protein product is CASSQDQGSSNQPQHF.

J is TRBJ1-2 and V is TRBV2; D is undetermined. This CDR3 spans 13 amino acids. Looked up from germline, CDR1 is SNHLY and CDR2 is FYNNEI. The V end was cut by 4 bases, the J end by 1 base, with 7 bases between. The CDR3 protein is CASSGRVNYGYTF. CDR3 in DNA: TGTGCCAGCAGTGGAAGAGTTAACTATGGCTACACCTTC.